Presented here are 18 T cell receptor beta chains from one specimen sequenced in a study of blood T cell repertoires in COVID-19. Clones were read by immunoSEQ multiplex PCR, and TCRdb kept only the in-frame ones, dropping some. The profile shows some 150,000 clones, around four fifths of them singletons. Sequencing used peripheral blood. These receptors were collected from a middle-aged woman with active or convalescent COVID-19.

The chain is built from TRBV9 and TRBJ1-4; D not certain. The V end lost 0 bases, the J end lost 8 bases, and 14 bases lay between the germline ends. From germline, CDR1 is SGDLS and CDR2 YYNGEE. This CDR3 spans 15 amino acids. The CDR3 bases are TGTGCCAGCAGCGTAGATCCGGGTATCCGCGAAAAACTGTTTTTT. Translated: CASSVDPGIREKLFF.

The genes are TRBV5-1 and TRBJ1-3; 9 bases map to TRBD1. This CDR3 region has 16 residues. Trimming cost V 4 bases and J 4 bases; bases outside gene matches: 9. The V gene's germline CDR1 is SGHRS and CDR2 YFSETQ. The CDR3 DNA reads as TGCGCCAGCAGCCGGGACACAGGGGGCGCAGGAAACACCATATATTTT. Translating gives CASSRDTGGAGNTIYF. Filled out from reference TRBV5-1 and TRBJ1-3, the complete variable domain reads KAGVTQTPRYLIKTRGQQVTLSCSPISGHRSVSWYQQTPGQGLQFLFEYFSETQRNKGNFPGRFSGRQFSNSRSEMNVSTLELGDSALYLCASSRDTGGAGNTIYFGEGSWLTVV.

The DNA for the CDR3 is TGTGCCAGCAGTTCGCCCGGACTAGCGGGGAGCACAGATACGCAGTATTTT. Translated: CASSSPGLAGSTDTQYF. The V call is TRBV27, the J call TRBJ2-3; 12 bases line up with TRBD2. In germline, CDR1 is MNHEY, CDR2 SMNVEV (reference sequence). The CDR3 is 17 amino acids. The junction had 5 bases not matched to a gene; V was cut back by 4 bases and J by 0 bases.

The chain recombines TRBV7-9 with TRBJ1-1, with a weak D call TRBD1 (5 bases). CDR1 and CDR2 (germline): SEHNR, FQNEAQ (reference sequence). The CDR3 contains 14 residues. V gave up 2 bases and J gave up 4 bases, with 11 bases separating them. The CDR3 DNA is TGTGCCAGCAGCTTAAATATGGGGGGCACTGAAGCTTTCTTT. As protein: CASSLNMGGTEAFF.

V gene TRBV10-3 combines with J gene TRBJ1-6; D might be TRBD1 (5 bases). V shed 7 bases and J shed 8 bases, with 9 bases lying between them. From germline, CDR1 is ENHRY and CDR2 SYGVKD. This CDR3 comprises 12 residues. DNA for the CDR3: TGTGCCATCACCGAAGGGGATTCACCCCTCCACTTT. Its translation is CAITEGDSPLHF.

The gene calls are TRBV12-3 or TRBV12-4 and TRBJ2-3; D is possibly TRBD2 (7 bases). Trimming pared 7 bases from V and 2 bases from J, leaving 10 bases between. The CDR3 is made up of 13 amino acids. In DNA, the CDR3 is TGTGCCAGCAACAGGGACTACACAGATACGCAGTATTTT. Translated, it gives CASNRDYTDTQYF.

The J gene is TRBJ2-2, the V gene TRBV7-4; no firm D call. Trimming cost V 3 bases and J 0 bases, with 11 bases left between them. This CDR3 has 16 residues. Germline lookup yields CDR1 SGHVT and CDR2 SQSDAQ. The CDR3, as DNA: TGTGCCAGCAGCTTCCCCCGTACAGCGAACACCGGGGAGCTGTTTTTT. Amino acid sequence: CASSFPRTANTGELFF.

In this sample, this clone turned up once. The chain couples TRBV10-2 to TRBJ1-6; 8 nucleotides align to TRBD1. From germline, CDR1 is WSHSY and CDR2 SAAADI. There are 17 residues in the CDR3. V shed 6 bases, J shed 5 bases, and the junction held 12 bases outside the gene matches. As DNA, the CDR3 is TGCGCCAGCAGAAGTGGACAGGGTCTTCTTGATAATTCACCCCTCCACTTT. As protein: CASRSGQGLLDNSPLHF.

The chain links TRBV6-5 to TRBJ1-2; 7 bases line up with TRBD1. Germline trimming cut 0 bases from V and 4 bases from J; bases unmatched to any gene: 8. The CDR3 is made up of 16 amino acids. Germline V CDR1 and CDR2: MNHEY, SVGAGI. The CDR3 spells CASSYSGSTGTYGYTF. CDR3 nucleotide sequence: TGTGCCAGCAGTTACTCGGGCTCGACAGGGACCTATGGCTACACCTTC.

This chain links TRBV28 with TRBJ1-4, with TRBD1 matching 10 bases. Germline V lookup: CDR1 MDHEN, CDR2 SYDVKM. Trimming took 2 bases from V and 7 from J; bases not matched to a gene: 7. The CDR3 consists of 16 residues. The CDR3 here is CASSLAATGGREKLFF. The CDR3 coding sequence is TGTGCCAGCAGTTTAGCTGCGACAGGGGGCCGTGAAAAACTGTTTTTT.

V gene TRBV11-3 combines with J gene TRBJ2-1, with 9 bases that match TRBD2. This CDR3 has 15 amino acids. The junction had 8 bases not matched to a gene; V was cut back by 5 bases and J by 6 bases. The germline V gene has CDR1 SGHNT and CDR2 YENEEA. CDR3 amino acids: CASSPLGLAGNEQFF. The CDR3, as DNA: TGTGCCAGCAGCCCCTTGGGACTAGCCGGCAATGAGCAGTTCTTC.

V is TRBV19 and J is TRBJ1-4, with TRBD1 identical over 8 bases. Germline V gene sequence: CDR1 LNHDA, CDR2 SQIVND (reference sequence). V dropped 8 bases and J dropped 6; count of bases not matched to a gene: 14. CDR3 length: 16 residues. The CDR3: CASPGGVGQGDEKLFF. In nucleotides, the CDR3 is TGTGCCAGTCCCGGGGGAGTAGGACAGGGAGATGAAAAACTGTTTTTT.

This clone turned up a few times. V usage is TRBV19 and J usage is TRBJ1-5; D ambiguous. Germline values: CDR1 LNHDA, CDR2 SQIVND (reference sequence). The CDR3 has 12 residues. Trimming left V 8 bases short and J 5 bases short, with 10 bases between. The DNA of the CDR3 is TGTGCCAGTGGAGACGGGGATCAGCCCCAGCATTTT. Protein sequence: CASGDGDQPQHF.

V and J are TRBV7-2 and TRBJ1-6; 7 positions agree with TRBD1. V lost 3 bases and J lost 6; bases outside the gene matches: 11. The length of the CDR3 is 17 residues. The germline V gene encodes CDR1 SGHTA and CDR2 FQGNSA. CDR3 sequence reads: CASSFKPGQPPNSPLHF. The CDR3 DNA follows: TGTGCCAGCAGCTTTAAACCGGGACAGCCACCTAATTCACCCCTCCACTTT.

The chain couples TRBV7-2 to TRBJ1-1; 8 bases match TRBD1. The ends lost 1 base at V and 6 bases at J; junction bases unmatched: 1. This CDR3 comprises 13 residues. Germline lookup yields CDR1 SGHTA and CDR2 FQGNSA. The CDR3 bases are TGTGCCAGCAGCTTAGTACAGGGGGCTGAAGCTTTCTTT. It yields the protein CASSLVQGAEAFF.

This clone was counted between two and nine times. The J gene is TRBJ2-3, the V gene TRBV6-4, with 10 bases matching TRBD2. After removal of 6 bases from V and 0 bases from J, the junction contained 3 bases not matched to a gene. CDR1 and CDR2 from the germline V gene are MRHNA and SNTAGT. The CDR3 spans 15 residues. CDR3 DNA sequence: TGTGCCAGCAGCCTGACTAGCGGGAGCACAGATACGCAGTATTTT. This gives the protein CASSLTSGSTDTQYF.

The rearrangement uses TRBV29-1 and TRBJ1-2; 10 bases match TRBD1. Germline V gives CDR1 SQVTM, CDR2 ANQGSEA. The CDR3 loop spans 14 amino acids. V trimming: 4 bases; J trimming: 4 bases; junction bases outside the gene matches: 6. The DNA of the CDR3 is TGCAGCGTTGCGGGGAGGACAGGGGGCTATGGCTACACCTTC. Translated, it gives CSVAGRTGGYGYTF.

The chain employs TRBV6-4 and TRBJ2-1; no clear D. Trimming cost V 4 bases and J 5 bases, with 9 bases left between them. CDR1 and CDR2 (germline): MRHNA, SNTAGT. The CDR3 is made up of 13 amino acids. The chain's CDR3 is CASSVDFNNEQFF. The CDR3 DNA reads as TGTGCCAGCAGTGTAGACTTCAACAATGAGCAGTTCTTC.